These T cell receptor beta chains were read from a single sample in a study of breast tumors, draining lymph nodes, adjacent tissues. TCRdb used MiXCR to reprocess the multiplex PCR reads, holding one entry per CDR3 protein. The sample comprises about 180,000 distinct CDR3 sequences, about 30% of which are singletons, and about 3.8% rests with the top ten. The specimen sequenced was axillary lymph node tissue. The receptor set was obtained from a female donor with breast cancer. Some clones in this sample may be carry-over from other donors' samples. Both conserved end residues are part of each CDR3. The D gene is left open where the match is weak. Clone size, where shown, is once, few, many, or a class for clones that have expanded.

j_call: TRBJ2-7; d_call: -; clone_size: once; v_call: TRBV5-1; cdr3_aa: CACSFEGWEQYF; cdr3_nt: TGCGCTTGTAGCTTTGAAGGATGGGAGCAGTACTTC
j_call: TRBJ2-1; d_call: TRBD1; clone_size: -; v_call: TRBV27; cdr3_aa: CASSTRQGGKYNEQFF; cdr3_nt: TGTGCCAGCAGTACACGACAGGGGGGAAAATACAATGAGCAGTTCTTC
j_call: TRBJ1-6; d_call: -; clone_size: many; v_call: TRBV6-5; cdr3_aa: CASSPTRGARGYSPLHF; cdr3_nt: TGTGCCAGCAGTCCTACCCGGGGGGCGCGGGGTTATTCACCCCTCCACTTT
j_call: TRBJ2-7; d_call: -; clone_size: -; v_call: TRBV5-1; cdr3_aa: CASSWDGYEQYF; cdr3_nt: TGCGCCAGCAGCTGGGACGGCTACGAGCAGTATTTC
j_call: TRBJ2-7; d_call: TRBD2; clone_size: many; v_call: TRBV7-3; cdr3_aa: CASSLTGGRAYEQYF; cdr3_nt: TGTGCCAGCAGCTTAACAGGCGGGAGAGCCTACGAGCAGTACTTC
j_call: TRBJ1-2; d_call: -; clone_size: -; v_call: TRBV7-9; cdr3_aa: CASSYPGLAGGNGYTF; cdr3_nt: TGTGCCAGCAGCTATCCGGGACTAGCGGGAGGGAATGGCTACACCTTC
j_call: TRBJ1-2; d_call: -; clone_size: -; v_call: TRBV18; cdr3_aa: CASSPPGNYGYTF; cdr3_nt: TGTGCCAGCTCACCACCGGGAAACTATGGCTACACCTTC
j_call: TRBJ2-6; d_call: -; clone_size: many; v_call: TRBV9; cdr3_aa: CASSDLGQLSGANVLTF; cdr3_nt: TGTGCCAGCAGCGATCTGGGGCAGCTCTCTGGGGCCAACGTCCTGACTTTC
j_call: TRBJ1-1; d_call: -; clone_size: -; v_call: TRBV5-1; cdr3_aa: CASSPDPASTEAFF; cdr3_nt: TGCGCCAGCAGCCCCGACCCAGCAAGCACTGAAGCTTTCTTT
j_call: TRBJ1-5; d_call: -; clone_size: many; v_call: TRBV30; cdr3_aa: CAWSGPGGNQPQHF; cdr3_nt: TGTGCCTGGAGTGGGCCGGGTGGCAATCAGCCCCAGCATTTT
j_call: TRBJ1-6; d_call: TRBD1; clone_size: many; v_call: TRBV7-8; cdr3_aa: CASSNRDSLRSPLHF; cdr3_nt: TGTGCCAGCAGCAACCGGGACAGCCTGCGGTCACCCCTCCACTTT
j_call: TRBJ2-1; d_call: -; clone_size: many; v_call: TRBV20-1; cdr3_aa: CSARGIGEKGSEQFF; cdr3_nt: TGCAGTGCTAGAGGGATAGGGGAGAAAGGGAGTGAGCAGTTCTTC
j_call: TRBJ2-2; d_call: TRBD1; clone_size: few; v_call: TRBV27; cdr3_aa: CASMRQGTGELFF; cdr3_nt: TGTGCCAGCATGAGACAGGGAACCGGGGAGCTGTTTTTT
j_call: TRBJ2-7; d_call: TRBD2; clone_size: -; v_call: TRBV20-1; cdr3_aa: CSAITKRDYEQYF; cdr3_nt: TGCAGTGCTATAACAAAGCGGGATTACGAGCAGTACTTC
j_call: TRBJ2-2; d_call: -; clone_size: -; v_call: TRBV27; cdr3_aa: CASSLRSIGAAGELFF; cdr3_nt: TGTGCCAGCAGTTTAAGATCTATAGGGGCCGCCGGGGAGCTGTTTTTT
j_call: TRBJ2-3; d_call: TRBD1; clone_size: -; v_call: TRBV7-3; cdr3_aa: CASSLRGQGGSYTDTQYF; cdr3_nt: TGTGCCAGCAGCCTAAGGGGACAGGGCGGGAGTTACACAGATACGCAGTATTTT
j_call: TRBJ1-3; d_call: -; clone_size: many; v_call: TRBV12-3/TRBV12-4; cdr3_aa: CASREQGNSGNTIYF; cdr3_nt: TGTGCCAGCAGGGAACAGGGAAACTCTGGAAACACCATATATTTT
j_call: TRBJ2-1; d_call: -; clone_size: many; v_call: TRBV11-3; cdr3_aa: CASSLGGLSYNEQFF; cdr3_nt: TGTGCCAGCAGCTTAGGGGGTCTTTCCTACAATGAGCAGTTCTTC
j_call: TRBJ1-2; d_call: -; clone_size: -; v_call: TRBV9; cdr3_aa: CASSVRAISGNTF; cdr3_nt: TGTGCCAGCAGCGTACGCGCCATCTCTGGAAACACCTTC
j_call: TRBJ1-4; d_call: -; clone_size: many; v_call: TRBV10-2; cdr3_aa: CASSFHPGDYKTNEKLFF; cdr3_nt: TGCGCCAGCAGTTTCCATCCAGGGGATTATAAGACTAATGAAAAACTGTTTTTT
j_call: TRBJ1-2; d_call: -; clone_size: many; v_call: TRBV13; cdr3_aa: CASGGGRYGYTF; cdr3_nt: TGTGCCAGCGGGGGGGGGCGATATGGCTACACCTTC
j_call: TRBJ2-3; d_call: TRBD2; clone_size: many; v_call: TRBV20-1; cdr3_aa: CSVIKREGDYTDTQYF; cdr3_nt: TGCAGTGTTATTAAGCGGGAGGGGGACTACACAGATACGCAGTATTTT
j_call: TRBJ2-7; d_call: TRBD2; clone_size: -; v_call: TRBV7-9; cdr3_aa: CASSQDPGLAGGTSYEQYF; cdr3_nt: TGTGCCAGCAGCCAAGACCCGGGACTAGCGGGAGGAACCTCCTACGAGCAGTACTTC
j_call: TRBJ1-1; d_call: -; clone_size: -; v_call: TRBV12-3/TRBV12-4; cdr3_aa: CVSRQVNTEAFF; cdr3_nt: TGTGTCAGCAGACAGGTGAACACTGAAGCTTTCTTT
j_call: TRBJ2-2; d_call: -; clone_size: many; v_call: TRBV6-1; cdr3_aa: CAPGELFF; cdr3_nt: TGTGCCCCCGGGGAGCTGTTTTTT
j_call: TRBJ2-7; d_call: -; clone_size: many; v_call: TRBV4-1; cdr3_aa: CASSQDPLGREEQYF; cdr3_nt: TGCGCCAGCAGCCAAGATCCCCTAGGAAGGGAGGAGCAGTACTTC
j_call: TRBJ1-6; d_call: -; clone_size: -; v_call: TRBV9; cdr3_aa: CASSVEFGSNSPLHF; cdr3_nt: TGTGCCAGCAGCGTTGAATTCGGGTCAAATTCACCCCTCCACTTT
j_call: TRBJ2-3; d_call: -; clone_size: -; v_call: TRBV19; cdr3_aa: CASRVQGGIGADTQYF; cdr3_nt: TGTGCCAGTAGGGTCCAGGGCGGAATTGGCGCAGATACGCAGTATTTC
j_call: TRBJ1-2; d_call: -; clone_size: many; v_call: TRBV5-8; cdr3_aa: CASSSRRAYGYTF; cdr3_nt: TGTGCCAGCAGCAGCCGCCGGGCCTATGGCTACACCTTC
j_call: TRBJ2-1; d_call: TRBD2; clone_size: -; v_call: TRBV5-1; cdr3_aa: CASSLGTSGSSNEQFF; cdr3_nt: TGCGCCAGCAGCTTGGGGACTAGCGGGAGTAGCAATGAGCAGTTCTTC
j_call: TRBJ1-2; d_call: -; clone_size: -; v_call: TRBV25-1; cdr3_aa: CASSAIQGGSNYGYTF; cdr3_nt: TGTGCCAGCAGTGCTATACAGGGAGGGTCTAACTATGGCTACACCTTC
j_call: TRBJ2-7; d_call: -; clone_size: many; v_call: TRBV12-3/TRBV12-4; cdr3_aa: CASSFGGQSSYEQYF; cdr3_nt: TGTGCCAGCAGCTTCGGGGGACAAAGCTCCTACGAGCAGTACTTC
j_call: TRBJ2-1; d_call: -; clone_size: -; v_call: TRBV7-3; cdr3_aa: CASSLGTEQFF; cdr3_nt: TGTGCCAGCAGCTTAGGTACGGAGCAGTTCTTC
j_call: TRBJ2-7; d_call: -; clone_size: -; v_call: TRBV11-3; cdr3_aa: CASSYGGPPYEQYF; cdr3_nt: TGTGCCAGCAGCTACGGGGGGCCCCCTTACGAGCAGTACTTC
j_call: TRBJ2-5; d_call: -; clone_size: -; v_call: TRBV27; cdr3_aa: CASSFNSRGEETQYF; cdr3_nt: TGTGCCAGCAGCTTCAATAGCAGGGGGGAAGAGACCCAGTACTTC
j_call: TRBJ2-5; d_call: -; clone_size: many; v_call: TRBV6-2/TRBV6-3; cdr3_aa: CASSYGVMETQYF; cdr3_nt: TGTGCCAGCAGTTATGGGGTTATGGAGACCCAGTACTTC
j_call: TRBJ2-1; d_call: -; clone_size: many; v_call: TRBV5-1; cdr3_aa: CASRAPLSATTYNEQFF; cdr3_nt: TGCGCCAGCAGAGCCCCCCTCAGCGCCACGACCTACAATGAGCAGTTCTTC